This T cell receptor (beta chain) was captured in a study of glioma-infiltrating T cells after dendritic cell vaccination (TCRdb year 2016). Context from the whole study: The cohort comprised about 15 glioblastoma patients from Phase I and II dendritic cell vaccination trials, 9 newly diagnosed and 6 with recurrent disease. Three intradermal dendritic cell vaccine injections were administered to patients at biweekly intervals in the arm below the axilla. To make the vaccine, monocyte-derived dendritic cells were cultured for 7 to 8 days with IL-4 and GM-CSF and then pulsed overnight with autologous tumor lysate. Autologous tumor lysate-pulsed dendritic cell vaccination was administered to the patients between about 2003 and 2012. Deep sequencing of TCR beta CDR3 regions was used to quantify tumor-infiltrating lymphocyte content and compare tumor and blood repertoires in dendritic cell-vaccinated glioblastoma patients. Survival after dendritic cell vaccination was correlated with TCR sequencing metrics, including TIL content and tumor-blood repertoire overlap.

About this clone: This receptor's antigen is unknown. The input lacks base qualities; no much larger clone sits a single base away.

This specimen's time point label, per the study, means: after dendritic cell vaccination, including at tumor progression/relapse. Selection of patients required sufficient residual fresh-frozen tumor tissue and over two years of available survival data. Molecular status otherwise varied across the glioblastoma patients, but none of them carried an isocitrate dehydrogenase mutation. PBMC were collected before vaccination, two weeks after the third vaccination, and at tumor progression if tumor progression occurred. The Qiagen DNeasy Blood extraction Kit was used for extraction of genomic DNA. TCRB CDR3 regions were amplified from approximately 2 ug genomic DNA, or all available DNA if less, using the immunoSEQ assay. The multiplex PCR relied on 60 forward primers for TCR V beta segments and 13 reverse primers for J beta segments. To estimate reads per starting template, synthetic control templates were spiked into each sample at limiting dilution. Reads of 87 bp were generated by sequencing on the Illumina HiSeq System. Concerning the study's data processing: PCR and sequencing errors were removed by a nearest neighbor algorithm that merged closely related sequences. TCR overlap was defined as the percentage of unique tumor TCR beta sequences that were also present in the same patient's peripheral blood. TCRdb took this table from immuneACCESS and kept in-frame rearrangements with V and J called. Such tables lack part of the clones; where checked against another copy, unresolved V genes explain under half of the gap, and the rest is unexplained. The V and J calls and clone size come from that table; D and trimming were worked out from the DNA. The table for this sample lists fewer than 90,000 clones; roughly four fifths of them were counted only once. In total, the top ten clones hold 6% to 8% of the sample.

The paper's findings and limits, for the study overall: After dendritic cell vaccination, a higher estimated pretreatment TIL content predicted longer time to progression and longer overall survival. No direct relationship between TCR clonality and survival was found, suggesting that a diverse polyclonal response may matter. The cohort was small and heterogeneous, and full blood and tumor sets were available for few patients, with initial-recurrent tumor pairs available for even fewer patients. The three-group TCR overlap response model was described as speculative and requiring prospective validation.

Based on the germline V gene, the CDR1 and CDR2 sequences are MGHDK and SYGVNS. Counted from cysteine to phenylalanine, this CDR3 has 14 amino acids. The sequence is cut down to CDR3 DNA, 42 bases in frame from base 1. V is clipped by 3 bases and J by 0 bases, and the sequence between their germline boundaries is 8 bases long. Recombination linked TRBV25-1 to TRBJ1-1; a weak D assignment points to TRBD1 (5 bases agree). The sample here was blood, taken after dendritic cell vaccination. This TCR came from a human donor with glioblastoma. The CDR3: CASSDPRVNTEAFF. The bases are TGTGCCAGCAGTGACCCCAGGGTGAACACTGAAGCTTTCTTT.